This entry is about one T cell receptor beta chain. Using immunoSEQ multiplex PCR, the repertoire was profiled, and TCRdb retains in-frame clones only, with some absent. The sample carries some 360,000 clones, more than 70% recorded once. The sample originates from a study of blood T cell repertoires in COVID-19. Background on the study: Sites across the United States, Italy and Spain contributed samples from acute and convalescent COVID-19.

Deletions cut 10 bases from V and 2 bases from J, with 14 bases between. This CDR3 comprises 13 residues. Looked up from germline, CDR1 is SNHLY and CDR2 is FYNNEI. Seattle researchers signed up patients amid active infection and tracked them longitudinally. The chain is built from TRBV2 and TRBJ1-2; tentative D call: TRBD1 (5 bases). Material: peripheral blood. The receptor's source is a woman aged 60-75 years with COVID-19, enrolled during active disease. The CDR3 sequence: CATAPGGNYGYTF. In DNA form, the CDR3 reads TGTGCCACCGCCCCGGGGGGGAACTATGGCTACACCTTC. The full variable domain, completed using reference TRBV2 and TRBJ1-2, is EPEVTQTPSHQVTQMGQEVILRCVPISNHLYFYWYRQILGQKVEFLVSFYNNEISEKSEIFDDQFSVERPDGSNFTLKIRSTKLEDSAMYFCATAPGGNYGYTFGSGTRLTVV.